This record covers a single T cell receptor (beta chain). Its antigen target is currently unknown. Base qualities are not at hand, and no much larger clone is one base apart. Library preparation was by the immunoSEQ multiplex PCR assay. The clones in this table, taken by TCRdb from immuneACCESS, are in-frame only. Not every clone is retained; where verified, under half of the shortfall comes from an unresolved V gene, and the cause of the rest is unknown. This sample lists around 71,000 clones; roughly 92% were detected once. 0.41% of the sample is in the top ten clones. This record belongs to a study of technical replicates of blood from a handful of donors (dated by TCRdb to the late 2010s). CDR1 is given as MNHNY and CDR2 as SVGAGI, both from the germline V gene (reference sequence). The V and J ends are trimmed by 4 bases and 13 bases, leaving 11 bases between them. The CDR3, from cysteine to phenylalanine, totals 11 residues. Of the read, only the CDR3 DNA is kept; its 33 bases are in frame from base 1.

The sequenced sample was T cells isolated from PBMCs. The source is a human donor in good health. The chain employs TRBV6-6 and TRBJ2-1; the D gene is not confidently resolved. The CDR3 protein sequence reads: CASSSPVIQFF. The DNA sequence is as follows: TGTGCCAGCAGTTCCCCAGTAATCCAGTTCTTC.